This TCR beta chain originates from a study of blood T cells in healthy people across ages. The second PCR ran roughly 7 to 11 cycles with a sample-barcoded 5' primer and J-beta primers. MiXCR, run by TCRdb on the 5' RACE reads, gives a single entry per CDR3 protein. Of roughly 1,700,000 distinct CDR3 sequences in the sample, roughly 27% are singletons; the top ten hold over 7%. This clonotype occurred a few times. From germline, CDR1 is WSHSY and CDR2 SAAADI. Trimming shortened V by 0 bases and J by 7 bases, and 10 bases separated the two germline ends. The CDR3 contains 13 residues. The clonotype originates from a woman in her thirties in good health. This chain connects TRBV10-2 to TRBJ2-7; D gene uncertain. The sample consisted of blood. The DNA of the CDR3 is TGCGCCAGCAGTGAGTCATTCTCCAAGGAGCAGTACTTC. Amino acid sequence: CASSESFSKEQYF.